These 23 T cell receptor beta chains were sequenced from one sample in a study of cytomegalovirus exposure and HLA in healthy donors. Assay used: immunoSEQ multiplex PCR; TCRdb lists only in-frame clones, some missing. The sample shows 60,000 to 90,000 clones, about 95% of them seen only once. The sequenced sample consisted of PBMCs. The receptors derive from a woman under 30 in good health and CMV-seronegative.

The rearrangement links TRBV5-4 to TRBJ2-3, with TRBD2 matching over 12 bases. This CDR3 has 16 amino acids. Trimming cost V 3 bases and J 0 bases; bases outside gene matches: 2. Per the germline V gene, CDR1 is SGHNT and CDR2 is YYREEE (reference sequence). The CDR3 DNA is TGTGCCAGCAGCTCTAGCGGGGGGGCTAGCACAGATACGCAGTATTTT. This gives the protein CASSSSGGASTDTQYF.

The chain links TRBV18 to TRBJ2-3; weak D call: TRBD1 (6 bases). Germline V gene data show CDR1 as KGHSH and CDR2 as LQKENI. This CDR3 contains 14 residues. V lost 4 bases to trimming and J lost 5 bases, with 13 bases between them. The CDR3 region has the DNA TGTGCCAGCTCACGATCCTCGACAGGAGATACGCAGTATTTT. Translated: CASSRSSTGDTQYF.

The V gene is TRBV7-8, the J gene TRBJ1-5; a weak D match, TRBD1 (6 bases). Germline CDR1 reads SGHVS; CDR2 reads FQNEAQ. The V and J ends lost 7 bases and 1 base respectively, with 20 bases between them. This CDR3 comprises 17 residues. CDR3 sequence (DNA): TGTGCCAGCACCCAATTTCCAGGGGCAAGGAGCAATCAGCCCCAGCATTTT. Protein product: CASTQFPGARSNQPQHF.

The rearrangement links TRBV6-5 to TRBJ2-2; 9 bases are a match to TRBD2. This CDR3 has 15 residues. CDR1 is MNHEY and CDR2 is SVGAGI in the germline V gene. After removal of 0 bases from V and 5 bases from J, the junction contained 1 base not matched to a gene. CDR3 protein: CASSYSGLATGELFF. Here the CDR3 DNA reads TGTGCCAGCAGTTACTCGGGACTAGCTACCGGGGAGCTGTTTTTT.

The rearrangement uses TRBV7-3 and TRBJ2-1; 14 bases agree with TRBD2. The germline gives CDR1 SGHTA, CDR2 FQGTGA. The CDR3 is 19 residues long. J gave up 12 bases and V 1 base, and 17 bases lay outside the gene matches. In DNA form, the CDR3 reads TGTGCCAGCAGCTTAAGTTCGACTAGCGGGGGGGCCGGGCAGGGTGCGCAGTTCTTC. Translated, it gives CASSLSSTSGGAGQGAQFF.

The chain is built from TRBV6-6 and TRBJ2-3, with D perhaps TRBD2 (6 bases). Germline V gene lookup returns CDR1 MNHNY and CDR2 SVGAGI (reference sequence). The CDR3 has 16 residues. V lost 7 bases and J lost 2, with 19 bases in between. This CDR3 reads CASNHGAGGVTDTQYF. CDR3 nucleotide sequence: TGTGCCAGCAATCATGGGGCCGGCGGGGTCACAGATACGCAGTATTTT.

The CDR3 loop reads CASSPSGGMESPLHF. As DNA, the CDR3 is TGTGCCAGCAGCCCCAGTGGAGGGATGGAATCACCCCTCCACTTT. This chain connects TRBV5-5 to TRBJ1-6; D gene uncertain. V gave up 4 bases and J gave up 10 bases, with 18 bases separating them. Germline loops: CDR1 SGHKS, CDR2 YYEKEE (reference sequence). This CDR3 has 15 amino acids.

The rearrangement joins TRBV27 to TRBJ1-6; D uncertain. The CDR3 length is 14 residues. From germline, CDR1 is MNHEY and CDR2 SMNVEV (reference sequence). Deletions cut 3 bases from V and 9 bases from J, with 12 bases between. The DNA for the CDR3 is TGTGCCAGCAGTTTCGCACGCGGGAGTTCACCCCTCCACTTT. Translating it yields CASSFARGSSPLHF.

The chain links TRBV29-1 to TRBJ2-2; TRBD2 aligns across 8 bases. The CDR3 runs 13 residues. The germline CDR1 and CDR2 sequences are SQVTM and ANQGSEA. The J segment lost 7 bases and the V segment lost 4 bases, leaving 5 bases of the junction unmatched. The CDR3 sequence is CSVGSGEDGELFF. In nucleotides, the CDR3 is TGCAGCGTTGGTAGCGGGGAGGACGGGGAGCTGTTTTTT.

The rearrangement uses TRBV19 and TRBJ1-5; the D is unclear. From germline, CDR1 is LNHDA and CDR2 SQIVND (reference sequence). V was cut by 4 bases and J by 0 bases, with 16 bases left in between. This CDR3 comprises 17 residues. In DNA form, the CDR3 reads TGTGCCAGTAGTAGGCGCCCCGACTTATATAGCAATCAGCCCCAGCATTTT. Protein sequence: CASSRRPDLYSNQPQHF. Complete variable domain (other parts from reference TRBV19 and TRBJ1-5): DGGITQSPKYLFRKEGQNVTLSCEQNLNHDAMYWYRQDPGQGLRLIYYSQIVNDFQKGDIAEGYSVSREKKESFPLTVTSAQKNPTAFYLCASSRRPDLYSNQPQHFGDGTRLSIL.

The gene calls are TRBV30 and TRBJ2-7; 10 bases are a match to TRBD1. Germline V gene data show CDR1 as GTSNPN and CDR2 as SVGIG (reference sequence). J gave up 6 bases and V 2 bases, and 7 bases lay outside the gene matches. The CDR3 covers 14 residues. The DNA of the CDR3 is TGTGCCTGGAGTCCCGGGACAGGGGCGAGCGAGCAGTACTTC. This encodes CAWSPGTGASEQYF.

The chain couples TRBV28 to TRBJ1-2, with D perhaps TRBD1 (5 bases). The CDR3 runs 13 residues. Trimming shortened V by 4 bases and J by 6 bases, and 12 bases separated the two germline ends. The germline gives CDR1 MDHEN, CDR2 SYDVKM. CDR3 sequence reads: CASSSTTVNGYTF. The DNA of the CDR3 is TGTGCCAGCAGTTCAACGACAGTTAATGGCTACACCTTC.

The chain uses TRBV6-5 and TRBJ1-1; D gene uncertain. The germline V gene encodes CDR1 MNHEY and CDR2 SVGAGI. V gave up 0 bases and J gave up 0 bases, with 5 bases separating them. The CDR3 runs 14 residues. The CDR3 coding sequence is TGTGCCAGCAGTTACTCCGGGTTGAACACTGAAGCTTTCTTT. It yields the protein CASSYSGLNTEAFF.

This clone has a single count. This chain uses TRBV28 with TRBJ2-7, with 7 bases aligning to TRBD1. This CDR3 is built from 14 residues. The trim removed 4 bases at V and 2 bases at J, leaving 5 bases unmatched. Per germline, CDR1 MDHEN and CDR2 SYDVKM. The CDR3 protein is CASSYRGFPYEQYF. CDR3 DNA sequence: TGTGCCAGCAGTTACAGGGGATTTCCCTACGAGCAGTACTTC.

The genes are TRBV5-1 and TRBJ2-1; the D is unclear. The V end was cut by 0 bases, the J end by 1 base, with 5 bases between. The germline V gene encodes CDR1 SGHRS and CDR2 YFSETQ. This CDR3 has 14 residues. CDR3 in amino acids: CASSLGQSYNEQFF. As DNA, the CDR3 is TGCGCCAGCAGCTTGGGTCAATCCTACAATGAGCAGTTCTTC.

This clone has only a few counts. The J gene is TRBJ1-4, the V gene TRBV4-1, with 8 bases fitting TRBD1. Germline V gene sequence: CDR1 MGHRA, CDR2 YSYEKL. V was pared by 2 bases and J by 12 bases, with 8 bases of the junction left unmatched. The CDR3 is 14 amino acids. CDR3 amino acids: CASSQWTGRRQLFF. As DNA, the CDR3 is TGCGCCAGCAGCCAATGGACAGGGCGAAGGCAACTGTTTTTT.

The chain is built from TRBV28 and TRBJ1-4; tentatively, D is TRBD1 (5 bases). The germline V and J ends were trimmed by 5 bases and 5 bases, with 12 bases remaining between them. The CDR3 contains 14 residues. Germline V gives CDR1 MDHEN, CDR2 SYDVKM. Here the CDR3 reads CASSIGGRNEKLFF. CDR3 DNA: TGTGCCAGCAGTATCGGGGGGAGGAATGAAAAACTGTTTTTT.

This clone showed up just a few times. The rearrangement links TRBV5-8 to TRBJ1-5; 7 nucleotides line up with TRBD1. The CDR3 spans 17 residues. The V gene end was trimmed by 4 bases and the J gene end by 0 bases; junction bases not matched to a gene: 10. CDR1 and CDR2 from the germline V gene are SGHTS and YDEGEE. The CDR3 here is CASSRSKNRGSNQPQHF. The CDR3 DNA reads TGTGCCAGCAGCCGTAGTAAGAACAGGGGTAGCAATCAGCCCCAGCATTTT.

The V call is TRBV19, the J call TRBJ1-6; 8 nucleotides align to TRBD1. J was trimmed by 3 bases and V by 4 bases; bases with no gene match: 5. CDR1 is LNHDA and CDR2 is SQIVND in the germline V gene (reference sequence). CDR3 length: 16 amino acids. This CDR3 is CASSTGQGGYNSPLHF. The CDR3, as DNA: TGTGCCAGTAGTACCGGACAGGGTGGCTATAATTCACCCCTCCACTTT.

The chain combines TRBV2 with TRBJ1-5; 9 bases fit TRBD1. The CDR3 is 18 residues long. The germline gives CDR1 SNHLY, CDR2 FYNNEI. V shed 6 bases and J 0 bases; nucleotides not matched to a gene: 12. DNA of the CDR3: TGTGCCAGCAGCTCGGACAGGGGAGGTATCGGTAGCAATCAGCCCCAGCATTTT. Translating gives CASSSDRGGIGSNQPQHF.

The rearrangement joins TRBV30 to TRBJ1-1, with D perhaps TRBD1 (5 bases). Germline V CDR1 and CDR2: GTSNPN, SVGIG (reference sequence). The CDR3 extends over 15 amino acids. Trimming took 1 base from V and 5 from J, leaving 17 bases between them. CDR3 sequence: CAWSAQVLGGTEAFF. The CDR3 nucleotides read TGTGCCTGGAGTGCCCAAGTCCTGGGGGGGACTGAAGCTTTCTTT. The full variable domain, completed using reference TRBV30 and TRBJ1-1, is SQTIHQWPATLVQPVGSPLSLECTVEGTSNPNLYWYRQAAGRGLQLLFYSVGIGQISSEVPQNLSASRPQDRQFILSSKKLLLSDSGFYLCAWSAQVLGGTEAFFGQGTRLTVV.

This chain links TRBV7-2 with TRBJ2-3; 8 bases line up with TRBD2. Germline V CDR1 and CDR2: SGHTA, FQGNSA. The CDR3 covers 13 residues. The V and J ends lost 8 bases and 1 base, in that order; junction bases with no gene match: 2. The CDR3 DNA follows: TGTGCCAGCTCGGGGGGGCGCACAGATACGCAGTATTTT. This sequence encodes CASSGGRTDTQYF.

This chain connects TRBV4-1 to TRBJ2-1, with 8 bases lining up with TRBD1. Losses at the gene ends were 4 bases for V and 14 bases for J; bases not matched to a gene: 10. Germline values: CDR1 MGHRA, CDR2 YSYEKL. This CDR3 has 13 amino acids. CDR3 in DNA: TGCGCCAGCAGCCCCCGAATAAACAGGGGGGAGTTCTTC. Protein product: CASSPRINRGEFF.